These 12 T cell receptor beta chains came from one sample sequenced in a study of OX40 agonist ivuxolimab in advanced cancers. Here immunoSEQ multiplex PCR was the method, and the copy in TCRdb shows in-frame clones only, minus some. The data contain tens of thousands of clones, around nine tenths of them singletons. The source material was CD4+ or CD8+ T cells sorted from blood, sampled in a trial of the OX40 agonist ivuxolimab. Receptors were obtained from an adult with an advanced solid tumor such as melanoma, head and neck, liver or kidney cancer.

The CDR3 nucleotides read TGTGCCAGTAGAGCAGGGCTAGGGGACTACGAGCAGTACTTC. Its protein product is CASRAGLGDYEQYF. V is TRBV19 and J is TRBJ2-7; tentatively, D is TRBD1 (5 bases). Trimming left V 6 bases short and J 3 bases short, with 15 bases between. In germline, CDR1 is LNHDA, CDR2 SQIVND (reference sequence). The CDR3 sequence is 14 residues long.

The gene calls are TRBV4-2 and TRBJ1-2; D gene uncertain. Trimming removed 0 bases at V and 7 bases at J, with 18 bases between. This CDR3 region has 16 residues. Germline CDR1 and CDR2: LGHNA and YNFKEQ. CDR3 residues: CASSQDLGSKLRGYTF. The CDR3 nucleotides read TGTGCCAGCAGCCAAGATCTTGGGAGTAAGCTTCGTGGCTACACCTTC.

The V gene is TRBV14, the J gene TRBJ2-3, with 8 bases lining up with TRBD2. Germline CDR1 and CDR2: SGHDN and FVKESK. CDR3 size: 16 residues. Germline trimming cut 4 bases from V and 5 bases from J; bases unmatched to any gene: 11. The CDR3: CASSPSDGGALDTQYF. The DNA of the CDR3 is TGTGCCAGCAGCCCTTCTGACGGGGGGGCATTAGATACGCAGTATTTT.

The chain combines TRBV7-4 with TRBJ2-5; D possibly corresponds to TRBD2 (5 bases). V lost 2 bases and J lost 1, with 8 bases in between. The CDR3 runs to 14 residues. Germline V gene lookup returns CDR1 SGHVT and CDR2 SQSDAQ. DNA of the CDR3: TGTGCCAGCAGCTTATTTGGGAGCCAAGAGACCCAGTACTTC. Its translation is CASSLFGSQETQYF.

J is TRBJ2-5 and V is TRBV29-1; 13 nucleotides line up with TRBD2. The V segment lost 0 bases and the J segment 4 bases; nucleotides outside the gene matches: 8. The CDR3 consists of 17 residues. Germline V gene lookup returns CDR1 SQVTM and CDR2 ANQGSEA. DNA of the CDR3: TGCAGCGTTGAAGATCTGACTAGCGGGAGGTTATCAGAGACCCAGTACTTC. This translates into CSVEDLTSGRLSETQYF. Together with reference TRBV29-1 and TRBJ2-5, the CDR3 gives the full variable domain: SAVISQKPSRDICQRGTSLTIQCQVDSQVTMMFWYRQQPGQSLTLIATANQGSEATYESGFVIDKFPISRPNLTFSTLTVSNMSPEDSSIYLCSVEDLTSGRLSETQYFGPGTRLLVL.

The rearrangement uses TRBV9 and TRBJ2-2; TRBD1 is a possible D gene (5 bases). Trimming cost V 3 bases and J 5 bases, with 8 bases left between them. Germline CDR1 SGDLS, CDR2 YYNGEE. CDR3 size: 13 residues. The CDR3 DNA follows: TGTGCCAGCAGCGAGGACACAACCGGGGAGCTGTTTTTT. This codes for CASSEDTTGELFF.

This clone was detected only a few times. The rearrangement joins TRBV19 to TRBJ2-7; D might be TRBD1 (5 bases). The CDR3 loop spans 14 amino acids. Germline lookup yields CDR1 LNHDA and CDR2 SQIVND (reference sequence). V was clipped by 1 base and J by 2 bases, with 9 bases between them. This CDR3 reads CASSIGPGTYEQYF. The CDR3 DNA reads TGTGCCAGTAGTATAGGGCCAGGGACCTACGAGCAGTACTTC.

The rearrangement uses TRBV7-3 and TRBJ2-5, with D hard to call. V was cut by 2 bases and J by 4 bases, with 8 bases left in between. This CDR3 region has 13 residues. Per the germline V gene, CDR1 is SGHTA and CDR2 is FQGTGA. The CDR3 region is CASSLSSLETQYF. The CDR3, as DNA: TGTGCCAGCAGCTTATCATCCCTAGAGACCCAGTACTTC.

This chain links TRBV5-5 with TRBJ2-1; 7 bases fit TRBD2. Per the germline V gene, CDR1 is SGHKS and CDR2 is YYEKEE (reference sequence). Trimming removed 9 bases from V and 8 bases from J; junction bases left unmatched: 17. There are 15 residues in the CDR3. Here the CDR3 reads CAISRWEGRSDEQFF. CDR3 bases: TGTGCCATCAGTCGGTGGGAGGGCCGGTCGGATGAGCAGTTCTTC.

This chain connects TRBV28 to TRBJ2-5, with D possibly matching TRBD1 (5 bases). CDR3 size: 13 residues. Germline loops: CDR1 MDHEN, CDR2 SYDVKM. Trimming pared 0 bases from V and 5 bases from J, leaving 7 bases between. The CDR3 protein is CASSLWGRETQYF. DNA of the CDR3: TGTGCCAGCAGTTTATGGGGGCGGGAGACCCAGTACTTC.

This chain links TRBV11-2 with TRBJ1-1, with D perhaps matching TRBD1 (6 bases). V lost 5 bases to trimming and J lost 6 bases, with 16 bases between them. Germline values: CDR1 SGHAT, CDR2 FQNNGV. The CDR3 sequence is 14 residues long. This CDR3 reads CASSPARQAPEAFF. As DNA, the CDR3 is TGTGCCAGCAGCCCCGCCCGACAGGCCCCTGAAGCTTTCTTT. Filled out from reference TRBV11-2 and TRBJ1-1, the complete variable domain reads EAGVAQSPRYKIIEKRQSVAFWCNPISGHATLYWYQQILGQGPKLLIQFQNNGVVDDSQLPKDRFSAERLKGVDSTLKIQPAKLEDSAVYLCASSPARQAPEAFFGQGTRLTVV.

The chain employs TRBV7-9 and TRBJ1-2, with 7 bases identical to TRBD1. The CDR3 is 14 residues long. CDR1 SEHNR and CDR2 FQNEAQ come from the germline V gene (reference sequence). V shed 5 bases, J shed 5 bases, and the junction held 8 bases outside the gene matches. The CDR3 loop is CASSPDRVRYGYTF. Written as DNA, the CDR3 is TGTGCCAGCAGCCCAGACAGGGTCCGTTATGGCTACACCTTC.